This T cell receptor beta chain emerged from a study of vaccination and CD4 T cells after COVID-19. The wider study: Control wells got either CEFX epitopes, HIV-1 Nef peptides, or no peptide at all.

Specified treatment: approximately 11-day PBMC culture with coronavirus spike peptide pools or control peptides (ViraFEST assay). TCR sequencing followed the expansion of antigen-specific T cells with peptide pools in ViraFEST. With respect to this clonotype: What it binds is unknown.

Once obtained from cultured CD4+ T cells, the DNA was sequenced using the Oncomine TCR Beta short-read assay. Using its own MiXCR run on the PCR reads, TCRdb lists one record per CDR3 protein. The table has under 20,000 distinct CDR3 sequences, 47% seen once; the top ten hold approximately 15%. V lost 9 bases and J lost 2, with 14 bases in between. This CDR3 is 14 amino acids long. Per the germline V gene, CDR1 is LNHDA and CDR2 is SQIVND (reference sequence). This sequence was found in a human donor with COVID-19. The chain couples TRBV19 to TRBJ1-5, with D unresolved. Sequencing was done on a sample of cultured CD4+ T cells from blood. CDR3 residues: CASGRREGNQPQHF. DNA for the CDR3: TGTGCCAGCGGGAGGAGGGAAGGCAATCAGCCCCAGCATTTT.